The 18 T cell receptor beta chains given below trace back to one sample, sequenced in a study of blood T cell repertoires in COVID-19. Sequencing was performed with immunoSEQ multiplex PCR; in TCRdb, only in-frame clones are kept and a portion is missing. The sample consists of tens of thousands of clones, about 85% of them appearing once. The sample consisted of peripheral blood. These receptors were taken from a man aged 55 to 70 with acute or convalescent COVID-19.

The chain carries TRBV5-1 and TRBJ1-1, with D tentatively TRBD1 (5 bases). Per the germline V gene, CDR1 is SGHRS and CDR2 is YFSETQ. This CDR3 is 14 amino acids long. Trimming cost V 3 bases and J 5 bases, with 14 bases left between them. In nucleotides, the CDR3 is TGCGCCAGCAGCTCAAATCAGGGAAGTACTGAAGCTTTCTTT. It specifies CASSSNQGSTEAFF.

J is TRBJ1-1 and V is TRBV7-3; TRBD1 is a possible D gene (5 bases). The CDR3 totals 15 residues. Germline assignment: CDR1 SGHTA and CDR2 FQGTGA. The V end lost 1 base, the J end lost 0 bases, and 9 bases lay between the germline ends. CDR3 region: CASSLSRALNTEAFF. The CDR3 bases are TGTGCCAGCAGCTTAAGCAGGGCACTGAACACTGAAGCTTTCTTT.

The V call is TRBV2, the J call TRBJ1-1; tentative D call: TRBD1 (5 bases). Germline V gene sequence: CDR1 SNHLY, CDR2 FYNNEI. Between the trimmed V and J ends, which lost 5 bases and 0 bases, there was a span of 10 bases. The CDR3 sequence is 14 residues long. The CDR3 reads CASSWRDLNTEAFF. The CDR3 DNA follows: TGTGCCAGCAGTTGGCGGGACCTGAACACTGAAGCTTTCTTT.

V is TRBV3-1 (or the pseudogene TRBV3-2) and J is TRBJ1-1; D ambiguous. Germline V gives CDR1 LGHDT, CDR2 YNNKEL (reference sequence). Trimming stripped 4 bases from V and 0 bases from J, with 12 bases between. The CDR3 extends over 15 amino acids. The CDR3 is CASSLRGNMNTEAFF. CDR3 coding DNA: TGTGCCAGCAGCCTCCGAGGCAACATGAACACTGAAGCTTTCTTT.

The chain is built from TRBV4-3 and TRBJ1-5, with a tentative D call TRBD1 (5 bases). Germline V gene data show CDR1 as LGHNA and CDR2 as YSLEER. V dropped 6 bases and J dropped 1 base, with 13 bases sitting between them. This CDR3 has 15 residues. CDR3 region: CASRPTQGSNQPQHF. CDR3 nucleotides: TGCGCCAGCAGACCTACTCAGGGAAGCAATCAGCCCCAGCATTTT.

The V call is TRBV9, the J call TRBJ2-2, with a tentative D call TRBD2 (5 bases). Trimming shortened V by 0 bases and J by 4 bases, and 10 bases separated the two germline ends. The CDR3 totals 15 residues. Germline values: CDR1 SGDLS, CDR2 YYNGEE. CDR3 protein: CASSVGGAGTGELFF. In nucleotides, the CDR3 is TGTGCCAGCAGCGTAGGCGGCGCGGGCACCGGGGAGCTGTTTTTT.

This chain connects TRBV5-4 to TRBJ2-1; 9 nucleotides match TRBD1. Unmatched junction bases numbered 12, after V lost 9 bases and J lost 8 bases. Germline-derived CDR1 and CDR2 are SGHNT and YYREEE (reference sequence). CDR3 length: 14 amino acids. The CDR3 protein is CATTGTGSSDEQFF. The CDR3 DNA sequence: TGTGCCACTACCGGGACAGGGAGTTCTGATGAGCAGTTCTTC.

This sequence joins TRBV9 and TRBJ2-3, with 13 bases that match TRBD2. This CDR3 is built from 17 residues. Trimming at V came to 0 bases and at J to 7 bases, leaving 8 bases not matched to a gene. Germline CDR1 is SGDLS and CDR2 is YYNGEE. CDR3 residues: CASSVGLAGGEINTQYF. The DNA for the CDR3 is TGTGCCAGCAGCGTAGGACTAGCGGGGGGCGAAATAAATACGCAGTATTTT. Full variable domain (remainder filled in from reference TRBV9 and TRBJ2-3): DSGVTQTPKHLITATGQRVTLRCSPRSGDLSVYWYQQSLDQGLQFLIQYYNGEERAKGNILERFSAQQFPDLHSELNLSSLELGDSALYFCASSVGLAGGEINTQYFGPGTRLTVL.

V usage is TRBV27 and J usage is TRBJ2-2; 11 positions match TRBD2. CDR3 length equals 18 residues. Trimming cost V 2 bases and J 2 bases; bases outside gene matches: 7. CDR1 is MNHEY, CDR2 SMNVEV, per germline (reference sequence). In nucleotides, the CDR3 is TGTGCCAGCAGTTTACGGTTAGCGGGGGGGCCCAACACCGGGGAGCTGTTTTTT. It yields the protein CASSLRLAGGPNTGELFF.

The chain combines TRBV11-2 with TRBJ1-1, with D possibly being TRBD1 (6 bases). The CDR3 consists of 15 residues. CDR1 is SGHAT and CDR2 is FQNNGV in the germline V gene. Deletions cut 5 bases from V and 4 bases from J, with 17 bases between. The CDR3 coding sequence is TGTGCCAGCAGCCCAGGACAGCCTTGGGGCACTGAAGCTTTCTTT. Translation gives CASSPGQPWGTEAFF.

This clone was detected a few times. The V gene is TRBV5-1, the J gene TRBJ2-5; 10 bases are a match to TRBD2. Trimming removed 3 bases from V and 0 bases from J; junction bases left unmatched: 8. The CDR3 consists of 17 residues. Germline CDR1 is SGHRS and CDR2 is YFSETQ. The CDR3 protein is CASSSSIAGGYQETQYF. The CDR3, as DNA: TGCGCCAGCAGCTCCTCTATAGCGGGGGGATACCAAGAGACCCAGTACTTC.

The chain recombines TRBV2 with TRBJ1-1; TRBD1 might be the D (6 bases). Trimming stripped 0 bases from V and 0 bases from J, with 11 bases between. The CDR3 contains 16 residues. CDR1 and CDR2 (germline): SNHLY, FYNNEI. The DNA for the CDR3 is TGTGCCAGCAGTGAAGCGAGGGGGGGTGTGAACACTGAAGCTTTCTTT. Translating gives CASSEARGGVNTEAFF.

V gene TRBV7-2 combines with J gene TRBJ1-5, with D perhaps matching TRBD1 (5 bases). The germline CDR1 and CDR2 sequences are SGHTA and FQGNSA. The V gene lost 7 bases and the J gene lost 1 base, with 11 bases spanning the gap. The CDR3 runs to 14 residues. CDR3 residues: CASTGGVSNQPQHF. CDR3 DNA sequence: TGTGCCAGCACCGGGGGGGTGAGCAATCAGCCCCAGCATTTT.

The chain combines TRBV19 with TRBJ2-2; D remains ambiguous. Deletions cut 6 bases from V and 9 bases from J, with 14 bases between. Germline CDR1 and CDR2: LNHDA and SQIVND (reference sequence). The CDR3 is made up of 13 amino acids. CDR3 nucleotides: TGTGCCAGTAGACCCTTACAGTCCCGGGAGCTGTTTTTT. Translating gives CASRPLQSRELFF.

For this clone: The junction and the germline gene differ at one end; a read error may be behind it. The CDR3 region is CANSPRGFADTIYF. The CDR3 bases are TGTGCCAACAGCCCCCGGGGGTTTGCGGACACCATATATTTT. J is TRBJ1-3 and V is TRBV3-1 (or the pseudogene TRBV3-2), with D tentatively TRBD1 (5 bases). Germline CDR1 is LGHDT and CDR2 is YNNKEL (reference sequence). The CDR3 totals 14 residues.

This clone was seen a single time. The chain links TRBV19 to TRBJ1-3; a possible D gene is TRBD1 (5 bases). The CDR3 spans 16 residues. Trimming left V 3 bases short and J 8 bases short, with 20 bases between. Germline-derived CDR1 and CDR2 are LNHDA and SQIVND (reference sequence). The CDR3 DNA is TGTGCCAGTAGTATTTACTACGCAGTCCCGGGGGACACCATATATTTT. Its translation: CASSIYYAVPGDTIYF.

The V call is TRBV4-3, the J call TRBJ1-4; 9 bases match TRBD1. Germline V gene lookup returns CDR1 LGHNA and CDR2 YSLEER. With 0 bases clipped from V and 5 bases from J, the junction kept 4 bases outside the gene matches. This CDR3 has 16 amino acids. CDR3 region: CASSQDFGTGNEKLFF. CDR3 nucleotides: TGCGCCAGCAGCCAAGATTTTGGGACAGGGAATGAAAAACTGTTTTTT.

This rearrangement joins TRBV6-1 to TRBJ1-5; 9 bases align to TRBD1. This CDR3 comprises 18 residues. The V and J ends lost 2 bases and 6 bases, in that order; junction bases with no gene match: 14. Germline V CDR1 and CDR2: MNHNS, SASEGT. CDR3 DNA: TGTGCCAGCAGTGAAAGGTTGAACTTCGGGACAGGGCTTCAGCCCCAGCATTTT. Its protein is CASSERLNFGTGLQPQHF.